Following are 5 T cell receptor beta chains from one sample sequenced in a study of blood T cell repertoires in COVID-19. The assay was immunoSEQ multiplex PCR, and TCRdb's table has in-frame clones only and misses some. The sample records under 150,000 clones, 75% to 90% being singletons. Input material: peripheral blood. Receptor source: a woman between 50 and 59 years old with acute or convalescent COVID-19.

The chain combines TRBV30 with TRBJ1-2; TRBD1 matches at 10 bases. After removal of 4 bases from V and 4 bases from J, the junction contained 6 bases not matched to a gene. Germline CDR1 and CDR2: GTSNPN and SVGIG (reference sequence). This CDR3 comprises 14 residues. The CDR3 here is CAWIQTGGGYGYTF. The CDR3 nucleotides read TGTGCCTGGATCCAGACAGGGGGCGGCTATGGCTACACCTTC.

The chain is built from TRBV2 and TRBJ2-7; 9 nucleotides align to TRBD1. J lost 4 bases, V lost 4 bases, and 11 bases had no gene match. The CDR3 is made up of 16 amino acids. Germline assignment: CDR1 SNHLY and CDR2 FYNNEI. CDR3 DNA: TGTGCCAGCAGTGGGGCTATCACAGGGGGCCTTTACGAGCAGTACTTC. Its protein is CASSGAITGGLYEQYF.

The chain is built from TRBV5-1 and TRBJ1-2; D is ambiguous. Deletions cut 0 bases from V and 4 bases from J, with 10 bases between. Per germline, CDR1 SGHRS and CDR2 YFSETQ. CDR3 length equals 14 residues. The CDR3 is CASSLVAEGYGYTF. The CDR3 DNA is TGCGCCAGCAGCTTGGTGGCAGAGGGCTATGGCTACACCTTC.

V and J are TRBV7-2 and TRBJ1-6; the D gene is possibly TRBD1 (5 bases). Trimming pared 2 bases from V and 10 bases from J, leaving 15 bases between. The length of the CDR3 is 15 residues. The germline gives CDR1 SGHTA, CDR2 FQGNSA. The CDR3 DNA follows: TGTGCCAGCAGCTTAAGGGACTATCAGACCTCACCCCTCCACTTT. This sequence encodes CASSLRDYQTSPLHF.

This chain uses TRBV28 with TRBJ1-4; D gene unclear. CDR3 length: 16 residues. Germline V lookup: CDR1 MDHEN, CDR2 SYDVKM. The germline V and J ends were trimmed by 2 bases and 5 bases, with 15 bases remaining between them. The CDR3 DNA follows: TGTGCCAGCAGTTTAGGTCAGCCCGGCGGGAATGAAAAACTGTTTTTT. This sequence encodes CASSLGQPGGNEKLFF.